Listed here are 29 T cell receptor beta chains from one sample, sequenced in a study of beta chain features in type 1 diabetes. The authors reverse transcribed all of the isolated RNA, so sequencing captured expressed TCRB transcripts. The assay was immunoSEQ multiplex PCR, and TCRdb's table has in-frame clones only and misses some. This repertoire shows 200,000 to 250,000 clones, about 9.3% found once; its top ten account for around 0.037%. The specimen was naive CD4+ T cells from blood. The origin of the receptors is a woman aged 18-35 years in good health.

The chain has TRBV2 and TRBJ2-7; D may be TRBD1 (7 bases). V lost 8 bases to trimming and J lost 6 bases, with 14 bases between them. The CDR3 is 12 amino acids. CDR1 is SNHLY and CDR2 is FYNNEI in the germline V gene. The DNA for the CDR3 is TGTGCCAGCCGGCTCAGGGGGGCCGAGCAGTACTTC. This sequence encodes CASRLRGAEQYF.

This clone was counted only a few times. This sequence joins TRBV29-1 and TRBJ1-1, with D tentatively TRBD1 (6 bases). Between the trimmed V and J ends, which lost 0 bases and 4 bases, there was a span of 21 bases. Germline loops: CDR1 SQVTM, CDR2 ANQGSEA. The CDR3 is 17 residues long. Here the CDR3 reads CSVEDYGRGAKGTEAFF. The CDR3 DNA is TGCAGCGTTGAAGATTACGGCAGGGGTGCGAAGGGCACTGAAGCTTTCTTT.

The rearrangement joins TRBV5-1 to TRBJ1-5; tentative D call: TRBD1 (6 bases). Germline V gene data show CDR1 as SGHRS and CDR2 as YFSETQ. CDR3 length equals 13 residues. V was trimmed by 3 bases and J by 4 bases, leaving 8 bases between them. CDR3 amino acids: CASSSDRNQPQHF. Here the CDR3 DNA reads TGCGCCAGCAGCTCCGACAGGAATCAGCCCCAGCATTTT.

A few counts support this clone. The CDR3 loop is CASSLQTVNTEAFF. CDR3 sequence (DNA): TGTGCCAGCAGCCTACAGACAGTAAACACTGAAGCTTTCTTT. The rearrangement uses TRBV7-9 and TRBJ1-1; D perhaps matches TRBD1 (5 bases). Germline V CDR1 and CDR2: SEHNR, FQNEAQ (reference sequence). V was shortened by 5 bases and J by 2 bases, with 12 bases between the two germline ends. The CDR3 contains 14 residues.

This clone turned up a few times. This chain links TRBV7-2 with TRBJ2-5, with no clear D. V shed 1 base and J shed 4 bases, with 13 bases lying between them. CDR3 size: 15 residues. The germline V gene has CDR1 SGHTA and CDR2 FQGNSA. As DNA, the CDR3 is TGTGCCAGCAGCTTAGATTCCCCTTCGGGAGAGACCCAGTACTTC. Protein sequence: CASSLDSPSGETQYF.

This clone was found a few times. This chain connects TRBV7-2 to TRBJ2-7; a weak D match, TRBD2 (5 bases). Germline CDR1 SGHTA, CDR2 FQGNSA. V shed 8 bases and J shed 2 bases, with 10 bases lying between them. The CDR3 runs to 12 residues. The CDR3 here is CASAGLPYEQYF. In DNA form, the CDR3 reads TGTGCCAGCGCGGGTCTACCCTACGAGCAGTACTTC.

This clone was seen a few times. The V gene is TRBV30, the J gene TRBJ1-2; the match to TRBD1 covers 8 bases. This CDR3 region has 14 residues. Losses at the gene ends were 2 bases for V and 8 bases for J; bases not matched to a gene: 10. Looked up from germline, CDR1 is GTSNPN and CDR2 is SVGIG (reference sequence). In DNA, the CDR3 is TGTGCCTGGAGTCCGACAGGGGTCGGGGTCGGCTACACCTTC. Translating it yields CAWSPTGVGVGYTF.

For the CDR3, the DNA is TGTGCCAGCAGCTCAAGGCAGGGAAATGAAAAACTGTTTTTT. It specifies CASSSRQGNEKLFF. J is TRBJ1-4 and V is TRBV27; D is perhaps TRBD1 (5 bases). The CDR3 is 14 amino acids. Looked up from germline, CDR1 is MNHEY and CDR2 is SMNVEV (reference sequence). The V end lost 6 bases, the J end lost 5 bases, and 13 bases lay between the germline ends.

This clone was recorded a few times. The V and J genes are TRBV6-6 and TRBJ2-1; no reliable D call. The V end lost 5 bases, the J end lost 7 bases, and 9 bases lay between the germline ends. This CDR3 is built from 12 residues. In germline, CDR1 is MNHNY, CDR2 SVGAGI (reference sequence). The CDR3 region is CASSIVQNEQFF. The CDR3 region has the DNA TGTGCCAGCAGTATCGTCCAGAATGAGCAGTTCTTC.

This rearrangement joins TRBV30 to TRBJ1-2; no clear D gene. This CDR3 region has 13 residues. The germline CDR1 and CDR2 sequences are GTSNPN and SVGIG (reference sequence). The ends were cut back, 0 bases at V and 0 bases at J, with 5 bases in the middle. CDR3 in amino acids: CAWSVSTNYGYTF. Written as DNA, the CDR3 is TGTGCCTGGAGTGTAAGCACTAACTATGGCTACACCTTC.

This clone was detected a few times. V gene TRBV5-4 combines with J gene TRBJ2-7; 10 nucleotides line up with TRBD2. After removal of 3 bases from V and 0 bases from J, the junction contained 3 bases not matched to a gene. The CDR3 contains 15 residues. CDR1 and CDR2 (germline): SGHNT, YYREEE (reference sequence). In nucleotides, the CDR3 is TGTGCCAGCAGCTCCGGACTAGCGGACTCCTACGAGCAGTACTTC. Its translation: CASSSGLADSYEQYF.

This clone was seen only a few times. The chain carries TRBV4-2 and TRBJ1-3; TRBD1 matches 8 bases. V was pared by 3 bases and J by 7 bases, with 8 bases of the junction left unmatched. The length of the CDR3 is 15 residues. Germline CDR1 LGHNA, CDR2 YNFKEQ. The CDR3 DNA reads TGTGCCAGCAGCCAGCGCGGACAGGGTACGAACACCATATATTTT. Translation: CASSQRGQGTNTIYF.

This clone has more than one count but fewer than ten. The rearrangement uses TRBV27 and TRBJ2-1; 10 positions match TRBD2. This CDR3 spans 13 amino acids. With V trimmed by 9 bases and J by 4 bases, 3 bases remained unmatched. Looked up from germline, CDR1 is MNHEY and CDR2 is SMNVEV (reference sequence). The CDR3 sequence is CASSGRRYNEQFF. The CDR3 DNA follows: TGTGCCAGTAGCGGGAGGAGGTACAATGAGCAGTTCTTC.

This clone has a handful of counts. The rearrangement joins TRBV19 to TRBJ1-4; possibly TRBD1 for D (6 bases). The CDR3 is 18 residues long. Trimming cost V 5 bases and J 2 bases, with 21 bases left between them. Germline V CDR1 and CDR2: LNHDA, SQIVND (reference sequence). The CDR3: CASSAQILTGWTNEKLFF. The CDR3 coding sequence is TGTGCCAGTAGTGCGCAAATTCTCACAGGGTGGACTAATGAAAAACTGTTTTTT.

This clone occurred a few times. The rearrangement uses TRBV18 and TRBJ2-5, with 7 bases matching TRBD2. The V segment lost 6 bases and the J segment 9 bases; nucleotides outside the gene matches: 7. This CDR3 is built from 12 residues. Germline CDR1 KGHSH, CDR2 LQKENI. The CDR3 sequence is CASSADRGAQYF. The CDR3 DNA reads TGTGCCAGCTCCGCAGATCGGGGGGCCCAGTACTTC.

This clone was detected only a few times. V usage is TRBV5-4 and J usage is TRBJ1-1, with TRBD1 matching 10 bases. V trimming: 4 bases; J trimming: 0 bases; junction bases outside the gene matches: 3. Germline CDR1 is SGHNT and CDR2 is YYREEE (reference sequence). The CDR3 is 15 residues long. CDR3 bases: TGTGCCAGCAGCCAGGGACAGGGGATGAACACTGAAGCTTTCTTT. Its protein is CASSQGQGMNTEAFF. Based on the CDR3 plus reference TRBV5-4 and TRBJ1-1, the full variable domain is ETGVTQSPTHLIKTRGQQVTLRCSSQSGHNTVSWYQQALGQGPQFIFQYYREEENGRGNFPPRFSGLQFPNYSSELNVNALELDDSALYLCASSQGQGMNTEAFFGQGTRLTVV.

CDR3 sequence (DNA): TGTGCCAGCAGCTTGGGAACCGGGACAGGGACTGAAGCTTTCTTT. Protein sequence: CASSLGTGTGTEAFF. The chain employs TRBV5-4 and TRBJ1-1, with 9 bases matching TRBD1. The CDR3 has 15 amino acids. The J segment lost 5 bases and the V segment lost 0 bases, leaving 5 bases of the junction unmatched. Germline assignment: CDR1 SGHNT and CDR2 YYREEE (reference sequence).

This clone was counted only a few times. The chain recombines TRBV28 with TRBJ2-7; tentatively, D is TRBD2 (5 bases). The CDR3 extends over 16 amino acids. Deletions cut 8 bases from V and 0 bases from J, with 20 bases between. Germline V gene lookup returns CDR1 MDHEN and CDR2 SYDVKM. The chain's CDR3 is CASGGPGTKISYEQYF. CDR3 nucleotide sequence: TGTGCCAGCGGAGGTCCAGGCACCAAGATCTCCTACGAGCAGTACTTC. Full variable domain (rest looked up from reference TRBV28 and TRBJ2-7): DVKVTQSSRYLVKRTGEKVFLECVQDMDHENMFWYRQDPGLGLRLIYFSYDVKMKEKGDIPEGYSVSREKKERFSLILESASTNQTSMYLCASGGPGTKISYEQYFGPGTRLTVT.

This clone showed up just a few times. The same CDR3 can be traced to other DNA sequences in this sample. The chain combines TRBV7-9 with TRBJ1-1; TRBD1 is a possible D gene (5 bases). V shed 5 bases and J shed 0 bases, with 10 bases lying between them. This CDR3 is 14 amino acids long. CDR1 is SEHNR and CDR2 is FQNEAQ in the germline V gene (reference sequence). CDR3 residues: CASSLRELNTEAFF. The CDR3 DNA reads as TGTGCCAGCAGCCTCAGGGAACTGAACACTGAAGCTTTCTTT. Based on the CDR3 plus reference TRBV7-9 and TRBJ1-1, the full variable domain is DTGVSQNPRHKITKRGQNVTFRCDPISEHNRLYWYRQTLGQGPEFLTYFQNEAQLEKSRLLSDRFSAERPKGSFSTLEIQRTEQGDSAMYLCASSLRELNTEAFFGQGTRLTVV.

The sample holds a few counts of this clone. V usage is TRBV23-1 and J usage is TRBJ2-2; weak D call: TRBD2 (5 bases). TRBV23-1 is flagged as an ORF with uncertain function. The CDR3 spans 17 residues. V was cut by 1 base and J by 3 bases, with 15 bases left in between. The CDR3 protein is CASSQFIGLGDTGELFF. Written as DNA, the CDR3 is TGCGCCAGCAGTCAATTTATCGGGCTGGGAGACACCGGGGAGCTGTTTTTT.

This rearrangement joins TRBV2 to TRBJ1-2; no definite D call. Trimming took 5 bases from V and 6 from J, leaving 13 bases between them. From germline, CDR1 is SNHLY and CDR2 FYNNEI. The CDR3 sequence is 13 residues long. Written as DNA, the CDR3 is TGTGCCAGCAGTTCCCTCCTAGAGGATGGCTACACCTTC. Translation gives CASSSLLEDGYTF. The variable domain in full, completed from reference TRBV2 and TRBJ1-2, reads EPEVTQTPSHQVTQMGQEVILRCVPISNHLYFYWYRQILGQKVEFLVSFYNNEISEKSEIFDDQFSVERPDGSNFTLKIRSTKLEDSAMYFCASSSLLEDGYTFGSGTRLTVV.

The chain is built from TRBV5-6 and TRBJ1-5; tentative D call: TRBD1 (6 bases). Germline values: CDR1 SGHDT, CDR2 YYEEEE. CDR3 size: 14 residues. V lost 2 bases, J lost 6 bases, and 12 bases lay in between. The CDR3 bases are TGTGCCAGCAGCTTACAGGGTAGAGGTCAGCCCCAGCATTTT. Encoded protein: CASSLQGRGQPQHF.

This clone has a handful of counts. The rearrangement joins TRBV15 to TRBJ2-6, with D perhaps matching TRBD1 (6 bases). The germline V gene encodes CDR1 LNHNV and CDR2 YYDKDF (reference sequence). The CDR3 runs to 15 residues. Deletions cut 8 bases from V and 0 bases from J, with 11 bases between. The CDR3 sequence is CATRQGSSGANVLTF. The CDR3 coding sequence is TGTGCCACCCGTCAGGGGAGCTCTGGGGCCAACGTCCTGACTTTC.

The chain's CDR3 is CASSFGEADTQYF. For the CDR3, the DNA is TGCGCCAGCAGCTTCGGGGAGGCAGATACGCAGTATTTT. V usage is TRBV5-1 and J usage is TRBJ2-3; tentatively, D is TRBD2 (6 bases). This CDR3 is 13 amino acids long. V lost 2 bases and J lost 4, with 8 bases in between. The germline gives CDR1 SGHRS, CDR2 YFSETQ.

The CDR3 DNA is TGTGCCATGCGGGCGTACATCGGGACCGGGGAGCTGTTTTTT. Protein: CAMRAYIGTGELFF. The chain combines TRBV10-3 with TRBJ2-2; D may be TRBD2 (5 bases). Trimming pared 9 bases from V and 5 bases from J, leaving 16 bases between. This CDR3 is 14 amino acids long. Germline-derived CDR1 and CDR2 are ENHRY and SYGVKD.

In its sample, this clone was seen a few times. The chain has TRBV7-9 and TRBJ1-2, with TRBD1 matching over 8 bases. The CDR3 runs 14 residues. Looked up from germline, CDR1 is SEHNR and CDR2 is FQNEAQ (reference sequence). Losses at the gene ends were 5 bases for V and 5 bases for J; bases not matched to a gene: 7. The CDR3 region is CASSPPGQAYGYTF. In DNA, the CDR3 is TGTGCCAGCAGCCCTCCGGGACAGGCATATGGCTACACCTTC.

The genes are TRBV2 and TRBJ2-7; TRBD1 is a possible D gene (6 bases). This CDR3 has 14 amino acids. From germline, CDR1 is SNHLY and CDR2 FYNNEI. The V end lost 5 bases, the J end lost 2 bases, and 13 bases lay between the germline ends. CDR3 protein: CASSLKQGPYEQYF. The CDR3 coding sequence is TGTGCCAGCAGTTTAAAACAGGGTCCCTACGAGCAGTACTTC.

The gene calls are TRBV5-1 and TRBJ2-1, with TRBD1 identical over 12 bases. CDR3 length: 15 residues. Trimming removed 0 bases from V and 7 bases from J; junction bases left unmatched: 2. Germline CDR1 is SGHRS and CDR2 is YFSETQ. The CDR3 region has the DNA TGCGCCAGCAGCTTGGGGGACAGGGGGCGGAATGAGCAGTTCTTC. Its protein product is CASSLGDRGRNEQFF.

There are a few counts of this clone. The chain uses TRBV9 and TRBJ2-3; 13 nucleotides agree with TRBD2. The CDR3 totals 15 residues. With 4 bases clipped from V and 6 bases from J, the junction kept 5 bases outside the gene matches. The germline gives CDR1 SGDLS, CDR2 YYNGEE. CDR3 loop: CASSQGLAGWDTQYF. The CDR3 region has the DNA TGTGCCAGCAGCCAGGGACTAGCGGGATGGGATACGCAGTATTTT. The full variable domain, in which reference TRBV9 and TRBJ2-3 provide the parts outside the CDR3, is DSGVTQTPKHLITATGQRVTLRCSPRSGDLSVYWYQQSLDQGLQFLIQYYNGEERAKGNILERFSAQQFPDLHSELNLSSLELGDSALYFCASSQGLAGWDTQYFGPGTRLTVL.